These 3 T cell receptor beta chains were sequenced from one sample in a study of post-analysis software for immune sequencing data. TCR beta libraries were prepared from cDNA with unique molecular identifiers. TCRdb used MiXCR to reprocess the PCR reads, holding one entry per CDR3 protein. The repertoire holds 750,000 to 950,000 distinct CDR3 sequences, with about 53% as singletons. Study-wide points: Patients carried roughly 5 TRBV segments more frequently than controls did, and TRBV5-6, TRBV5-1 and TRBV20-1 were among them.

What these receptors recognize is not known. Material for sequencing was blood. The receptors come from a girl aged 10 to 17 with multiple sclerosis.

The sample holds a few counts of this clonotype. This chain connects TRBV20-1 to TRBJ1-4; D unresolved. This CDR3 spans 15 amino acids. Trimming stripped 4 bases from V and 3 bases from J, with 15 bases between. Germline-derived CDR1 and CDR2 are DFQATT and SNEGSKA (reference sequence). The CDR3 spells CSAIRFPSANEKLFF. CDR3 in DNA: TGCAGTGCTATCAGGTTCCCGTCGGCTAATGAAAAACTGTTTTTT.

This clonotype was counted between two and nine times. This chain uses TRBV12-5 with TRBJ2-7; the D is unclear. The germline V and J ends were trimmed by 7 bases and 0 bases, with 22 bases remaining between them. The CDR3 length is 17 residues. CDR1 LGHNT and CDR2 FRNRAP come from the germline V gene. The CDR3 spells CASASKEEREYSYEQYF. The CDR3 DNA reads as TGTGCTAGTGCCTCAAAGGAAGAGCGCGAATACTCCTACGAGCAGTACTTC.

V usage is TRBV12-3 or TRBV12-4 and J usage is TRBJ2-5, with no clear D. V was pared by 1 base and J by 3 bases, with 9 bases between. CDR3 size: 14 residues. The CDR3 nucleotides are TGTGCCAGCAGTTTAGAGCAGGTCGAAGAGACCCAGTACTTC. It is translated as CASSLEQVEETQYF.